One and the same sample provided the 8 T cell receptor beta chains below, sequenced in a study of cytomegalovirus exposure and HLA in healthy donors (dated by TCRdb to about 2017). The library was made by the immunoSEQ multiplex PCR assay. The multiplex PCR relied on a mix of 60 forward primers for TCR Vbeta segments and 13 reverse primers for TCR Jbeta segments. Not all clones reach the TCRdb copy of this immuneACCESS table, which keeps in-frame sequences only. Checked studies attribute under half of the gap to unresolved V genes and leave the rest unexplained. The sample table records roughly 90,000 clones; roughly 80% of these occur just once. The biggest ten clones account for roughly 4.5% of the sample. The source material was PBMCs. The source is a woman between 40 and 50 years old in good health and CMV-seropositive.

This clone has more than one count but fewer than ten. J is TRBJ1-1 and V is TRBV7-6, with D hard to call. V lost 1 base and J 0 bases, leaving 12 bases between the germline ends. Germline-derived CDR1 and CDR2 are SGHVS and FNYEAQ. There are 16 residues in the CDR3. The CDR3 coding sequence is TGTGCCAGCAGCTTAGGTAGTGGGGAGATGAACACTGAAGCTTTCTTT. This codes for CASSLGSGEMNTEAFF.

The genes are TRBV18 and TRBJ1-1; possible D gene TRBD1, 6 bases. The germline gives CDR1 KGHSH, CDR2 LQKENI. There are 17 residues in the CDR3. V was cut by 4 bases and J by 5 bases, with 23 bases left in between. CDR3 in DNA: TGTGCCAGCTCACTCAAAGTGGGGGCAGGGGTGGGAACTGAAGCTTTCTTT. The encoded protein is CASSLKVGAGVGTEAFF.

V is TRBV5-6 and J is TRBJ1-2; no clear D gene. From germline, CDR1 is SGHDT and CDR2 YYEEEE. V lost 0 bases to trimming and J lost 7 bases, with 19 bases between them. There are 16 residues in the CDR3. The CDR3 is CASSLASVEYVFGYTF. The CDR3 nucleotides read TGTGCCAGCAGCTTGGCCTCGGTGGAGTACGTATTTGGCTACACCTTC.

The rearrangement links TRBV11-1 to TRBJ2-7; tentatively, D is TRBD1 (7 bases). V was cut by 5 bases and J by 3 bases, with 17 bases left in between. CDR3 size: 15 residues. From germline, CDR1 is SGHAT and CDR2 FQDESV (reference sequence). DNA of the CDR3: TGTGCCAGCAGCCCACTGACAGGGCGGGACTACGAGCAGTACTTC. This sequence encodes CASSPLTGRDYEQYF.

The CDR3 region has the DNA TGTGCCAGCAGTTCATACAGCCTCCAAGAGACCCAGTACTTC. Translation gives CASSSYSLQETQYF. This chain joins TRBV27 and TRBJ2-5; D not resolved. CDR3 length: 14 residues. Trimming left V 4 bases short and J 1 base short, with 10 bases between. Germline V gives CDR1 MNHEY, CDR2 SMNVEV (reference sequence).

V gene TRBV19 combines with J gene TRBJ2-7; TRBD2 aligns across 8 bases. The CDR3 spans 14 residues. From germline, CDR1 is LNHDA and CDR2 SQIVND (reference sequence). The V gene end was trimmed by 9 bases and the J gene end by 3 bases; junction bases not matched to a gene: 10. CDR3 amino acids: CASHGSGSGYEQYF. The CDR3 coding sequence is TGTGCCAGCCATGGCAGCGGGAGTGGCTACGAGCAGTACTTC.

CDR3 nucleotides: TGTGCCAGCAGCTTCAGAGCGGGAGTATTAAACAATGAGCAGTTCTTC. Translated, it gives CASSFRAGVLNNEQFF. The V gene is TRBV7-3, the J gene TRBJ2-1; the match to TRBD2 covers 8 bases. The CDR3 length is 16 residues. With V trimmed by 3 bases and J by 5 bases, 9 bases remained unmatched. Germline assignment: CDR1 SGHTA and CDR2 FQGTGA.

The CDR3 spells CASSPGGGRNTGELFF. The CDR3 nucleotides are TGTGCCAGCAGCCCGGGTGGCGGCCGGAACACCGGGGAGCTGTTTTTT. The chain carries TRBV11-3 and TRBJ2-2; no clear D gene. This CDR3 comprises 16 residues. In germline, CDR1 is SGHNT, CDR2 YENEEA. The V end lost 5 bases, the J end lost 1 base, and 14 bases lay between the germline ends.